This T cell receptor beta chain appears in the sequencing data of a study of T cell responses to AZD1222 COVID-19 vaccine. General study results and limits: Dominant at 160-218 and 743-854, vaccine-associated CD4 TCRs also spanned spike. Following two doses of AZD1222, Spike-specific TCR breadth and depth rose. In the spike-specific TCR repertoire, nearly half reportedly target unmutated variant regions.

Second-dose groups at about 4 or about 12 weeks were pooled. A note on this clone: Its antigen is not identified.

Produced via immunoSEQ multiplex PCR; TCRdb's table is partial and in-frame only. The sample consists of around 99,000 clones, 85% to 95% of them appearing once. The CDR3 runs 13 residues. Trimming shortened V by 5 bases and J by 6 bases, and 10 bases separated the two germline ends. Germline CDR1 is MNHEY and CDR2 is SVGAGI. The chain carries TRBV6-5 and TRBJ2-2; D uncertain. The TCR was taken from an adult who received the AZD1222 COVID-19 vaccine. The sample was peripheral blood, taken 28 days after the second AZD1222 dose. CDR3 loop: CASSPGLAGELFF. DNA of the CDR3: TGTGCCAGCAGTCCGGGCCTGGCCGGGGAGCTGTTTTTT.